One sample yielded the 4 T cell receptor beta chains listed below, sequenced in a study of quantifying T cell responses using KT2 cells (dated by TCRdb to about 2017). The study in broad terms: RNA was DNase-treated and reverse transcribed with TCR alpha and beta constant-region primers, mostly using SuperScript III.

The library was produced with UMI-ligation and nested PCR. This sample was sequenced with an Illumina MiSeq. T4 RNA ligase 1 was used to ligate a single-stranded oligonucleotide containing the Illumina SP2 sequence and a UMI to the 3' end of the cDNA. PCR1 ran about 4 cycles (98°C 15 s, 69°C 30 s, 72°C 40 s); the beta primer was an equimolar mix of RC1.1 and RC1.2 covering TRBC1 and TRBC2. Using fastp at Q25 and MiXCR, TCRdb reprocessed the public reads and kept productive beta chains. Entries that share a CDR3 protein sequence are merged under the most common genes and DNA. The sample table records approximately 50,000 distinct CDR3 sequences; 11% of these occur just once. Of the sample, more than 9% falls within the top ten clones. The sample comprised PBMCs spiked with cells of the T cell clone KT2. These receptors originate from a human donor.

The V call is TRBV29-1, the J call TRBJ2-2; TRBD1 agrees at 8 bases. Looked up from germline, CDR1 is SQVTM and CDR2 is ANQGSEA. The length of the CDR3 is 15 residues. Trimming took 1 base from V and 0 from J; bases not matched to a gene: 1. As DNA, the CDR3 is TGCAGCGTTGAAGGGGGACAGGCGAACACCGGGGAGCTGTTTTTT. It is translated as CSVEGGQANTGELFF.

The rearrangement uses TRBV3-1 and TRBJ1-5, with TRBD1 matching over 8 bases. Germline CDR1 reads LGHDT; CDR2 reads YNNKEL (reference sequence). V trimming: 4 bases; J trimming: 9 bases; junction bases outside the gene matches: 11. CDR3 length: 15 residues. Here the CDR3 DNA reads TGTGCCAGCAGCCGAGCGACAGGGGAAAGGTGGCCCCAGCATTTT. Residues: CASSRATGERWPQHF. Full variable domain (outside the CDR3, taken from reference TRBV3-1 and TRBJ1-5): DTAVSQTPKYLVTQMGNDKSIKCEQNLGHDTMYWYKQDSKKFLKIMFSYNNKELIINETVPNRFSPKSPDKAHLNLHINSLELGDSAVYFCASSRATGERWPQHFGDGTRLSIL.

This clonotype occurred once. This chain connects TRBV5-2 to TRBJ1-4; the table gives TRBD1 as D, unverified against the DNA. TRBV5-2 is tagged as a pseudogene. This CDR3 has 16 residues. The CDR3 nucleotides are TGTGCCAGCAAACTTCAAACGAGGGACACCGATGAAAAACTGTTTTTT. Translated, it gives CASKLQTRDTDEKLFF.

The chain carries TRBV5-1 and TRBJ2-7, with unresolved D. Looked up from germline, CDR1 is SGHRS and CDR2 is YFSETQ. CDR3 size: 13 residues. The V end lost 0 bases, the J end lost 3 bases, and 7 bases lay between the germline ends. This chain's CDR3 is CASSLENLYEQYF. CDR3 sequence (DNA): TGCGCCAGCAGCTTGGAGAACCTCTACGAGCAGTACTTC.